This T cell receptor (beta chain) is drawn from a study of OX40 agonist ivuxolimab in advanced cancers. Study at large: It was permissible to have had prior anti-PD-1, anti-PD-L1 or anti-CTLA-4 therapy, and around 40% had some.

Trimming cost V 1 base and J 4 bases; bases outside gene matches: 9. The CDR3 loop spans 19 amino acids. Per germline, CDR1 SGHVS and CDR2 FNYEAQ. Autoimmune disease history or systemic immunosuppression excluded patients. This clone was observed a handful of times. The table came from immunoSEQ multiplex PCR; TCRdb's copy has only in-frame clones and leaves some out. The table has around 84,000 clones, 92% seen once. The TCR sequence derives from an adult with an advanced solid tumor such as melanoma, head and neck, liver or kidney cancer. The genes are TRBV7-6 and TRBJ2-1, with 14 bases identical to TRBD2. The specimen was CD4+ or CD8+ T cells sorted from blood, collected in a trial of the OX40 agonist ivuxolimab. The CDR3 nucleotides are TGTGCCAGCAGCTTAGGACTAGCGGGAGGGCCCGGTTTTTACAATGAGCAGTTCTTC. Translated, it gives CASSLGLAGGPGFYNEQFF. The full variable domain, in which reference TRBV7-6 and TRBJ2-1 provide the parts outside the CDR3, is GAGVSQSPRYKVTKRGQDVALRCDPISGHVSLYWYRQALGQGPEFLTYFNYEAQQDKSGLPNDRFSAERPEGSISTLTIQRTEQRDSAMYRCASSLGLAGGPGFYNEQFFGPGTRLTVL.